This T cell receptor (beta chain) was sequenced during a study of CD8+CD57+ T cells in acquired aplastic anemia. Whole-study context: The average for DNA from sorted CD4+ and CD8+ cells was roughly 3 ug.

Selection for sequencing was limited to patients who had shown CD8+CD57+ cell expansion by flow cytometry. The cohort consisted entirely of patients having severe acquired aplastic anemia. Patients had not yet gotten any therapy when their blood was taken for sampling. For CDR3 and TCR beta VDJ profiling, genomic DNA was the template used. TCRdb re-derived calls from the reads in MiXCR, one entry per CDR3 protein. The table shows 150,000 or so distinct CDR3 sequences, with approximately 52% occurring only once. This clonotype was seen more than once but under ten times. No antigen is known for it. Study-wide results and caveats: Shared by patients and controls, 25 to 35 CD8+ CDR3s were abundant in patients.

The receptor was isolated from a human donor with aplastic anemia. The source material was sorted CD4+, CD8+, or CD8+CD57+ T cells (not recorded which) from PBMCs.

The chain's CDR3 is CASLADRGTEAFF. In nucleotides, the CDR3 is TGTGCCAGCCTGGCCGACAGGGGTACTGAAGCTTTCTTT. The genes are TRBV2 and TRBJ1-1; the match to TRBD1 covers 8 bases. There are 13 residues in the CDR3. Losses at the gene ends were 8 bases for V and 5 bases for J; bases not matched to a gene: 7. Germline V gene data show CDR1 as SNHLY and CDR2 as FYNNEI.